The sequence of this T cell receptor beta chain was determined in a study of cytomegalovirus exposure and HLA in healthy donors. Whole-study results and caveats: Later work found most CMV-associated TCR beta chains apparently HLA-restricted. More clonal expansion characterized HLA-associated TCR beta chains than equally common others in a later analysis. Accounts indicate the classifier identified cytomegalovirus status with strong specificity and sensitivity.

Vbeta (60) and Jbeta (13) primers were used in the PCR. Original handling: Among the unique TCR beta chains that a later analysis counted, about 86 million in all, 9.5 million to 12 million were shared. TCRdb's copy holds only in-frame clones and misses some; the assay was immunoSEQ multiplex PCR. V and J calls and clone size follow that table, whereas D and trimming were derived from the DNA. Among some 120,000 clones listed, roughly 80% were seen once. With respect to this clone: What it binds is not known.

The sequencing input was PBMCs. The sequence came from a man aged 18 to 35 in good health and CMV-seropositive.

CDR3 region: CASSVDDGNTEAFF. CDR3 sequence (DNA): TGTGCCAGCAGTGTAGATGATGGGAACACTGAAGCTTTCTTT. The chain recombines TRBV2 with TRBJ1-1; D gene uncertain. V lost 4 bases, J lost 1 base, and 10 bases lay in between. Germline V gene lookup returns CDR1 SNHLY and CDR2 FYNNEI. The CDR3 is 14 amino acids.